Listed below are T cell receptor beta chains from one sample, sequenced in a study of shared T cell receptors in the human thymus. Assay used: immunoSEQ multiplex PCR; TCRdb lists only in-frame clones, some missing. The sample carries some 760,000 clones, approximately 85% recorded once. The data also belong to a second study, concerning human thymus T cells.

Sequencing was carried out using thymocytes. Source of these receptors: a girl in the first two years of life with a congenital heart defect. CDR3s include the opening cysteine and the closing phenylalanine or tryptophan. Each record gives: clone size, J gene, V gene, D gene, CDR3 protein, CDR3 DNA. D genes are given only for firm matches. Clone size is not always given. Where it is, it says once, few, many or a class for expanded clones.

>-|TRBJ1-1|TRBV6-1|TRBD1
CASSQDRDRGVNTEAFF
TGTGCCAGCAGTCAAGACCGGGACAGGGGAGTGAACACTGAAGCTTTCTTT
>-|TRBJ1-1|TRBV5-1|-
CASSFGASWDEAFF
TGCGCCAGCAGCTTTGGGGCCTCGTGGGATGAAGCTTTCTTT
>few|TRBJ2-4|TRBV28|TRBD2
CASSYSSTSGGAAKNIQYF
TGTGCCAGCAGTTACTCCTCGACTAGCGGGGGGGCGGCCAAAAACATTCAGTACTTC
>-|TRBJ1-3|TRBV4-1|-
CASSQDREQAVSSGNTIYF
TGCGCCAGCAGCCAAGATCGGGAGCAGGCGGTGAGCTCTGGAAACACCATATATTTT
>-|TRBJ1-1|TRBV25-1|-
CASSELKGMDTEAFF
TGTGCCAGCAGTGAATTGAAGGGGATGGACACTGAAGCTTTCTTT
>-|TRBJ1-5|TRBV5-1|-
CASSLGQTNQPQHF
TGCGCCAGCAGCCTAGGACAAACTAATCAGCCCCAGCATTTT
>-|TRBJ2-3|TRBV2|-
CASSSGCESSKCGYTDTQYF
TGTGCCAGCAGTTCCGGGTGCGAGTCGTCCAAGTGCGGATATACAGATACGCAGTATTTT
>-|TRBJ2-5|TRBV20-1|-
CSATGEETQYF
TGCAGTGCCACAGGTGAAGAGACCCAGTACTTC
>few|TRBJ1-3|TRBV25-1|-
CASSDDKSLDTIYF
TGTGCCAGCAGTGATGACAAGTCTTTGGACACCATATATTTT
>-|TRBJ2-7|TRBV28|TRBD1
CASSLPSRQGAPRSGSYEQYF
TGTGCCAGCAGTCTACCCTCTCGACAGGGGGCTCCGAGGAGCGGCTCCTACGAGCAGTACTTC
>-|TRBJ2-1|TRBV7-9|-
CASSLGTVYNEQFF
TGTGCCAGCAGCTTAGGGACAGTCTACAATGAGCAGTTCTTC
>-|TRBJ1-3|TRBV5-1|TRBD1
CASSSGTGEKSGNTIYF
TGCGCCAGCAGCTCCGGGACAGGGGAGAAGTCTGGAAACACCATATATTTT
>-|TRBJ1-2|TRBV4-1|-
CASSVEGPGTWDGYTF
TGCGCCAGCAGCGTCGAGGGCCCGGGAACGTGGGATGGCTACACCTTC
>-|TRBJ2-1|TRBV4-3|TRBD1
CASSQDTGQGDNEQFF
TGCGCCAGCAGCCAAGACACGGGACAGGGGGACAATGAGCAGTTCTTC
>-|TRBJ1-2|TRBV29-1|-
CSVVGAYYGYTF
TGCAGCGTTGTGGGCGCGTACTATGGCTACACCTTC
>-|TRBJ2-7|TRBV6-4|-
CASGSRHEQYF
TGTGCCAGTGGGAGTAGGCACGAGCAGTACTTC
>-|TRBJ2-5|TRBV5-1|-
CASSSTGTLGAGRIQETQYF
TGCGCCAGCAGCTCCACCGGGACTCTAGGGGCCGGACGAATCCAAGAGACCCAGTACTTC
>-|TRBJ2-7|TRBV15|-
CATSRDLNGWVVEQYF
TGTGCCACCAGCAGAGATCTCAACGGGTGGGTTGTCGAGCAGTACTTC
>-|TRBJ2-1|TRBV28|-
CASVHPGYNEQFF
TGTGCCAGCGTCCACCCGGGCTACAATGAGCAGTTCTTC
>-|TRBJ2-4|TRBV13|-
CASSVRDIPMGIQYF
TGTGCCAGCAGCGTACGGGACATCCCCATGGGCATTCAGTACTTC
>-|TRBJ2-1|TRBV19|TRBD2
CASSTPETSGDNEQFF
TGTGCCAGTAGTACCCCCGAGACTAGCGGGGACAATGAGCAGTTCTTC
>-|TRBJ2-3|TRBV2|TRBD2
CASSDPLAGGKLPSTDTQYF
TGTGCCAGCAGTGATCCCCTAGCGGGGGGGAAGCTCCCTAGCACAGATACGCAGTATTTT
>-|TRBJ2-7|TRBV14|-
CASSPREVRGSYEQYF
TGTGCCAGCAGCCCCCGAGAGGTTAGGGGCTCCTACGAGCAGTACTTC
>-|TRBJ2-7|TRBV9|-
CASSVERTAYEQYF
TGTGCCAGCAGCGTAGAAAGGACAGCCTACGAGCAGTACTTC
>-|TRBJ1-2|TRBV5-1|-
CASSLDSPDMSYTF
TGCGCCAGCAGCTTGGATTCCCCCGACATGTCCTACACCTTC
>-|TRBJ1-1|TRBV28|-
CASSATTTQGNTEAFF
TGTGCCAGCAGTGCGACCACTACCCAGGGGAACACTGAAGCTTTCTTT
>once|TRBJ1-2|TRBV29-1|-
CSVDVGRGYGYTF
TGCAGCGTTGATGTGGGGCGGGGCTATGGCTACACCTTC
>-|TRBJ1-2|TRBV10-3|TRBD1
CAISELRTGEGGYTF
TGTGCCATCAGTGAGTTGAGGACAGGGGAGGGAGGCTACACCTTC
>-|TRBJ2-1|TRBV14|-
CASSQEQQGLDEQFF
TGTGCCAGCAGCCAAGAGCAACAGGGTCTGGATGAGCAGTTCTTC
>-|TRBJ1-2|TRBV4-3|TRBD1
CASSQEGPPDREAYGYTF
TGCGCCAGCAGCCAAGAGGGTCCCCCGGACAGGGAGGCCTATGGCTACACCTTC
>-|TRBJ1-1|TRBV5-4|TRBD1
CASSSDRGAEAFF
TGTGCCAGCAGCTCCGACAGGGGCGCTGAAGCTTTCTTT
>-|TRBJ2-7|TRBV11-3|TRBD1
CASSSRQGDEQYF
TGTGCCAGCAGCTCAAGACAGGGGGACGAGCAGTACTTC